This T cell receptor (beta chain) was identified in a study of beta chain features in type 1 diabetes. Overall study results and limits: In all four CD4+ subsets, TCRB CDR3 length was significantly, moderately reduced in type 1 diabetes.

As concerns this clone: Its specificity is not known.

The germline V gene encodes CDR1 SGHRS and CDR2 YFSETQ. The V and J ends lost 2 bases and 2 bases respectively, with 9 bases between them. This CDR3 has 14 amino acids. The isolated RNA, all of it, was reverse transcribed, so expressed TCRB transcripts were what got sequenced. TCRdb's copy holds only in-frame clones and misses some; the assay was immunoSEQ multiplex PCR. The sample shows about 220,000 clones, roughly 10% of them seen only once. Sequenced material: central memory CD4+ T cells from blood. The chain combines TRBV5-1 with TRBJ2-3; TRBD1 might be the D (5 bases). This clonotype was obtained from a man younger than 35 in good health. CDR3 DNA: TGCGCCAGCAGCTTCCCAGGGTCCACAGATACGCAGTATTTT. Translating gives CASSFPGSTDTQYF.